The sequence of this T cell receptor beta chain was determined in a study of identical twins. Germline lookup yields CDR1 MRHNA and CDR2 SNTAGT. Losses at the gene ends were 2 bases for V and 0 bases for J; bases not matched to a gene: 13. CDR3 length: 20 amino acids. Points from the study as a whole: Beta out-of-frame sequences displayed a weaker excess of sharing between twins.

About this clonotype itself: Its specificity is not known.

MiXCR, applied by TCRdb to the 5' RACE reads, yields one record per CDR3 protein. There are more than 1.5 million distinct CDR3 sequences in the sample; more than 30% occur only once, and 0.25% to 0.3% lies in the top ten. The rearrangement links TRBV6-4 to TRBJ2-1; 10 nucleotides align to TRBD2. This TCR was sampled from a newborn girl in good health. Specimen: cord blood. CDR3 amino acids: CASSDGANHSGRSSYNEQFF. For the CDR3, the DNA is TGTGCCAGCAGTGACGGAGCCAACCATAGCGGGAGGAGCTCCTACAATGAGCAGTTCTTC.